Shown below are 21 T cell receptor beta chains from a single sample sequenced in a study of T cells in Graves' hyperthyroidism and ophthalmopathy. The investigators amplified TCR beta CDR3 regions from RNA transcripts. An initial round of RT-PCR targeting the TCR CDR3 relied on the HTBI primer set. A single record per CDR3 protein comes from TCRdb applying MiXCR to the multiplex PCR reads. Of fewer than 350,000 distinct CDR3 sequences in the sample, approximately 18% were seen once. The sequenced sample was blood. The receptors were sampled from a man between 50 and 59 years old with Graves' ophthalmopathy.

V and J are TRBV7-8 and TRBJ2-7; D not resolved. CDR3 length equals 15 residues. From germline, CDR1 is SGHVS and CDR2 FQNEAQ. V dropped 2 bases and J dropped 3 bases, with 14 bases sitting between them. The CDR3 DNA follows: TGTGCCAGCAGCTTAACCGACCTGGAAGTCTACGAGCAGTACTTC. It codes for CASSLTDLEVYEQYF.

In this sample, this clonotype turned up many times. This chain uses TRBV20-1 with TRBJ2-7; 8 bases are shared with TRBD1. The CDR3 runs 13 residues. Germline trimming cut 4 bases from V and 6 bases from J; bases unmatched to any gene: 8. Germline-derived CDR1 and CDR2 are DFQATT and SNEGSKA (reference sequence). CDR3 residues: CSATDRAQGEQYF. In DNA, the CDR3 is TGCAGTGCTACGGACAGGGCCCAAGGCGAGCAGTACTTC.

This clonotype was found many times. The chain recombines TRBV2 with TRBJ1-5, with 7 positions matching TRBD1. The CDR3 loop spans 19 amino acids. J lost 2 bases, V lost 6 bases, and 19 bases had no gene match. Germline CDR1 reads SNHLY; CDR2 reads FYNNEI. The CDR3 protein is CASSYRERQGLEGNQPQHF. As DNA, the CDR3 is TGTGCCAGCAGCTACCGAGAAAGACAGGGCCTAGAAGGCAATCAGCCCCAGCATTTT. Based on the CDR3 plus reference TRBV2 and TRBJ1-5, the full variable domain is EPEVTQTPSHQVTQMGQEVILRCVPISNHLYFYWYRQILGQKVEFLVSFYNNEISEKSEIFDDQFSVERPDGSNFTLKIRSTKLEDSAMYFCASSYRERQGLEGNQPQHFGDGTRLSIL.

The CDR3 nucleotides read TGTGCCAGCTTAATGGGCACAGATACGCAGTATTTT. This encodes CASLMGTDTQYF. The chain has TRBV6-1 and TRBJ2-3, with unresolved D. Between the trimmed V and J ends, which lost 8 bases and 1 base, there was a span of 7 bases. This CDR3 is built from 12 residues. Germline V CDR1 and CDR2: MNHNS, SASEGT.

The chain recombines TRBV28 with TRBJ2-7; D possibly corresponds to TRBD2 (5 bases). Between the trimmed V and J ends, which lost 6 bases and 6 bases, there was a span of 15 bases. Germline assignment: CDR1 MDHEN and CDR2 SYDVKM. The CDR3 extends over 13 amino acids. Here the CDR3 DNA reads TGTGCCAGCAGCCATGCCGGGGTTTCCGAGCAGTACTTC. It codes for CASSHAGVSEQYF.

Many counts were recorded for this clonotype. The chain recombines TRBV11-2 with TRBJ2-7; D possibly corresponds to TRBD2 (6 bases). The CDR3 has 15 amino acids. V was pared by 5 bases and J by 1 base, with 15 bases between. Looked up from germline, CDR1 is SGHAT and CDR2 is FQNNGV. DNA for the CDR3: TGTGCCAGCAGCCCCGAGGGAGGCCGATCCTACGAGCAGTACTTC. Protein sequence: CASSPEGGRSYEQYF.

CDR3 sequence (DNA): TGTGCCAGCAGCGTTGGGCAGGGGTCTAACGAGCAGTACTTC. Amino acid sequence: CASSVGQGSNEQYF. The genes are TRBV7-9 and TRBJ2-7; D is perhaps TRBD1 (6 bases). Per the germline V gene, CDR1 is SEHNR and CDR2 is FQNEAQ (reference sequence). Deletions cut 5 bases from V and 5 bases from J, with 16 bases between. This CDR3 is 14 amino acids long.

This clonotype was found a few times. The chain links TRBV10-3 to TRBJ2-7, with D possibly TRBD1 on 6 matching bases. This CDR3 comprises 12 residues. V lost 10 bases to trimming and J lost 2 bases, with 12 bases between them. The germline V gene encodes CDR1 ENHRY and CDR2 SYGVKD. CDR3 DNA: TGTGCCACCGCGACAGGAACCTACGAGCAGTACTTC. It yields the protein CATATGTYEQYF.

This clonotype was observed at least ten times. J is TRBJ2-1 and V is TRBV2; no firm D call. Trimming removed 8 bases at V and 5 bases at J, with 7 bases between. Germline CDR1 and CDR2: SNHLY and FYNNEI. This CDR3 spans 11 amino acids. CDR3 sequence: CASGFDNEQFF. DNA for the CDR3: TGTGCCAGCGGTTTCGACAATGAGCAGTTCTTC.

This clonotype has more than one count but fewer than ten. The rearrangement joins TRBV5-5 to TRBJ2-1, with 9 bases lining up with TRBD2. The germline CDR1 and CDR2 sequences are SGHKS and YYEKEE (reference sequence). V trimming: 5 bases; J trimming: 3 bases; junction bases outside the gene matches: 6. The CDR3 has 15 residues. In nucleotides, the CDR3 is TGTGCCAGCAGGGACGTTAGCGGGGGCTACAATGAGCAGTTCTTC. Residues: CASRDVSGGYNEQFF.

V gene TRBV6-1 combines with J gene TRBJ2-6; perhaps TRBD2 as D (6 bases). The CDR3 covers 18 residues. V dropped 9 bases and J dropped 2 bases, with 23 bases sitting between them. CDR1 is MNHNS, CDR2 SASEGT, per germline. Here the CDR3 reads CASQSGFGSIPGANVLTF. As DNA, the CDR3 is TGTGCCAGTCAGTCAGGGTTCGGGAGTATCCCTGGGGCCAACGTCCTGACTTTC.

J is TRBJ1-1 and V is TRBV30; D is uncertain. From germline, CDR1 is GTSNPN and CDR2 SVGIG (reference sequence). The CDR3 runs to 13 residues. The V end lost 0 bases, the J end lost 7 bases, and 12 bases lay between the germline ends. The CDR3 DNA sequence: TGTGCCTGGAGTGTACCCCGCGACATTGAAGCTTTCTTT. Its protein is CAWSVPRDIEAFF.

This clonotype came up many times. The gene calls are TRBV5-1 and TRBJ1-1, with 8 positions matching TRBD1. Germline lookup yields CDR1 SGHRS and CDR2 YFSETQ. Unmatched junction bases numbered 5, after V lost 0 bases and J lost 7 bases. This CDR3 region has 14 residues. The CDR3 protein is CASSLAFTGGEAFF. CDR3 sequence (DNA): TGCGCCAGCAGCTTGGCCTTTACAGGGGGTGAAGCTTTCTTT.

Many counts were recorded for this clonotype. The CDR3 region is CAWSLIGEQFF. CDR3 in DNA: TGTGCCTGGAGTCTCATTGGAGAGCAGTTCTTC. The chain has TRBV30 and TRBJ2-1; no firm D call. Per the germline V gene, CDR1 is GTSNPN and CDR2 is SVGIG (reference sequence). V gave up 2 bases and J gave up 10 bases, with 9 bases separating them. CDR3 length: 11 residues.

The chain recombines TRBV2 with TRBJ2-1; possible D gene TRBD2, 6 bases. Germline CDR1 SNHLY, CDR2 FYNNEI. V lost 7 bases, J lost 9 bases, and 19 bases lay in between. This CDR3 region has 14 residues. The CDR3 coding sequence is TGTGCCAGCACGGTCGGTGGGCTAGCGAGTGAGCAGTTCTTC. Amino acid sequence: CASTVGGLASEQFF.

This clonotype appeared a few times. The J gene is TRBJ1-1, the V gene TRBV6-5; no clear D. Germline CDR1 and CDR2: MNHEY and SVGAGI. This CDR3 contains 14 residues. Trimming cost V 3 bases and J 8 bases, with 16 bases left between them. The CDR3 DNA is TGTGCCAGCAGTTATGATCCAAGTCGTGGGGAAGCTTTCTTT. This sequence encodes CASSYDPSRGEAFF.

V and J are TRBV5-1 and TRBJ2-1, with D perhaps matching TRBD2 (6 bases). The germline CDR1 and CDR2 sequences are SGHRS and YFSETQ. V lost 2 bases to trimming and J lost 4 bases, with 10 bases between them. This CDR3 contains 14 residues. The CDR3 is CASSFTSSYNEQFF. As DNA, the CDR3 is TGCGCCAGCAGCTTTACTAGCTCTTACAATGAGCAGTTCTTC.

CDR3 DNA: TGTGCCAGCAGTCACAGGGCGGGAGAGAGGGGCACAGATACGCAGTATTTT. Its protein is CASSHRAGERGTDTQYF. The chain links TRBV6-1 to TRBJ2-3; the D gene is possibly TRBD2 (7 bases). The CDR3 is 17 amino acids. Germline-derived CDR1 and CDR2 are MNHNS and SASEGT. Trimming left V 5 bases short and J 1 base short, with 19 bases between.

This clonotype was seen many times. The chain joins TRBV28 to TRBJ2-7; the match to TRBD2 covers 7 bases. Losses at the gene ends were 6 bases for V and 2 bases for J; bases not matched to a gene: 10. From germline, CDR1 is MDHEN and CDR2 SYDVKM. CDR3 size: 15 residues. The CDR3 nucleotides read TGTGCCAGCAGCCCTGGCGGGAGCCCACCCTACGAGCAGTACTTC. Protein product: CASSPGGSPPYEQYF.

This clonotype was seen repeatedly, ten times or more. The V call is TRBV28, the J call TRBJ1-5; TRBD1 aligns across 9 bases. The CDR3 extends over 14 amino acids. V lost 11 bases to trimming and J lost 2 bases; unmatched junction nucleotides: 7. The germline gives CDR1 MDHEN, CDR2 SYDVKM. CDR3 sequence: CAHVDRGGNQPQHF. DNA of the CDR3: TGTGCCCACGTGGACAGGGGAGGCAATCAGCCCCAGCATTTT.

The table lists this clonotype with many counts. The gene calls are TRBV11-2 and TRBJ2-3; no clear D. V lost 4 bases, J lost 3 bases, and 17 bases lay in between. Looked up from germline, CDR1 is SGHAT and CDR2 is FQNNGV. This CDR3 is 16 amino acids long. The DNA of the CDR3 is TGTGCCAGCAGCTCCGGCGGTCGATTTAAGACAGATACGCAGTATTTT. Its protein product is CASSSGGRFKTDTQYF.